This is a list of T cell receptor beta chains from one sample in a study of cytomegalovirus exposure and HLA in healthy donors. Profiled with immunoSEQ multiplex PCR; TCRdb holds only in-frame clones, not every one. The top ten clones hold about 6.7% of a sample with some 150,000 clones, approximately 79% of them seen once. Sequenced input: PBMCs. The receptors here all came from a man between 45 and 60 years old in good health and CMV-seropositive. CDR3s include the opening cysteine and the closing phenylalanine or tryptophan. D genes are given only for firm matches. Only some rows state a clone size, as once, few, many or a class for expanded clones.

cdr3_aa | cdr3_nt | v_call | clone_size | d_call | cdr3_length | j_call
CASSLDRVVSEQYF | TGTGCCAGCAGTTTGGACAGGGTAGTGAGCGAGCAGTACTTC | TRBV27 | NA | TRBD1 | 14 | TRBJ2-7
CASSILAGSSYEQYF | TGTGCCAGTAGTATACTAGCGGGATCTTCCTACGAGCAGTACTTC | TRBV19 | NA | TRBD2 | 15 | TRBJ2-7
CASSPRTGLGEKLFF | TGTGCCAGCAGTCCTCGGACAGGGCTGGGTGAAAAACTGTTTTTT | TRBV6-1 | NA | TRBD1 | 15 | TRBJ1-4
CASSPTGLAYEQYF | TGCGCCAGCAGCCCGACAGGGTTGGCCTACGAGCAGTACTTC | TRBV4-1 | NA | TRBD1 | 14 | TRBJ2-7
CASRAGTSADEQYF | TGTGCCAGCAGAGCCGGGACTAGTGCGGATGAGCAGTACTTC | TRBV11-2 | NA | TRBD2 | 14 | TRBJ2-7
CAWSVPGQGLTRAFF | TGTGCCTGGAGTGTACCGGGACAGGGTCTTACAAGGGCTTTCTTT | TRBV30 | once | TRBD1 | 15 | TRBJ1-1
CAWSTRRLNTEAFF | TGTGCCTGGAGCACACGCAGATTAAACACTGAAGCTTTCTTT | TRBV30 | NA | NA | 14 | TRBJ1-1
CASSETGGNNEKLFF | TGTGCCAGCAGTGAAACTGGGGGGAATAATGAAAAACTGTTTTTT | TRBV6-1 | NA | NA | 15 | TRBJ1-4
CASSHPLAVEAFF | TGCGCCAGCAGCCACCCCTTGGCAGTTGAAGCTTTCTTT | TRBV4-3 | few | NA | 13 | TRBJ1-1
CASSGGQGSYEQYF | TGTGCCAGCAGCGGCGGACAGGGCTCCTACGAGCAGTACTTC | TRBV11-2 | NA | TRBD1 | 14 | TRBJ2-7
CASSPGQGDYEQYF | TGTGCCAGCAGCCCGGGACAGGGGGACTACGAGCAGTACTTC | TRBV5-5 | NA | TRBD1 | 14 | TRBJ2-7
CATSRDQRDTIYF | TGTGCCACCAGCAGAGATCAGAGGGACACCATATATTTT | TRBV15 | NA | NA | 13 | TRBJ1-3
CASSVSGAPPYEQYF | TGCGCCAGCAGTGTTTCGGGAGCTCCACCCTACGAGCAGTACTTC | TRBV10-1 | NA | NA | 15 | TRBJ2-7
CASSGSRGSQETQYF | TGCGCCAGCAGTGGGTCAAGGGGTTCGCAAGAGACCCAGTACTTC | TRBV10-1 | NA | NA | 15 | TRBJ2-5
CASSSQVNTEAFF | TGTGCTAGCAGCTCGCAGGTGAACACTGAAGCTTTCTTT | TRBV7-7 | NA | NA | 13 | TRBJ1-1
CASSAGTGVYEQYF | TGTGCCAGCAGTGCCGGGACAGGGGTCTACGAGCAGTACTTC | TRBV6-5 | NA | TRBD1 | 14 | TRBJ2-7
CASSPRTSGSGEQFF | TGTGCCAGCAGCCCCAGGACTAGCGGGAGTGGTGAGCAGTTCTTC | TRBV2 | NA | TRBD2 | 15 | TRBJ2-1